This T cell receptor (beta chain) is from a study of metastatic and nonmetastatic thyroid tumors. Study as a whole: Across peripheral blood and tumor or nodule tissue samples taken from malignant and benign thyroid patients, the repertoires were compared with one another.

No treatment had been given to any patient before thyroid surgery. In the original analysis: For papillary thyroid cancer, a distant-metastasis classifier was constructed from CDR3 differences observed across clinicopathological groups. MiXCR re-clonotyped the PCR reads for TCRdb. The V and J calls shown here were made by TCRdb, not taken from the authors' results. The sample holds approximately 19,000 clones, 34% seen once. The germline V gene has CDR1 KGHSH and CDR2 LQKENI. The CDR3 is 12 residues long. V shed 5 bases and J shed 10 bases, with 14 bases lying between them. The study's findings and limits: It was reported that TCR beta diversity was significantly higher in malignant thyroid tumors than benign nodules, in blood and tumor.

Notes on this clone: The antigen is not known.

The chain links TRBV18 to TRBJ1-2; weak D call: TRBD1 (6 bases). The source material was tumor tissue. The TCR was taken from a male donor with papillary thyroid cancer or a benign thyroid nodule (not recorded which). Some clones in this sample may be carry-over from other donors' samples. The CDR3 protein is CASSENRDTYTF. DNA of the CDR3: TGTGCCAGCTCAGAGAACAGGGATACCTACACCTTC. The variable domain in full, with the rest retrieved from reference TRBV18 and TRBJ1-2, is NAGVMQNPRHLVRRRGQEARLRCSPMKGHSHVYWYRQLPEEGLKFMVYLQKENIIDESGMPKERFSAEFPKEGPSILRIQQVVRGDSAAYFCASSENRDTYTFGSGTRLTVV.